The rows below give T cell receptor beta chains drawn from one sample of a study of T cell responses to AZD1222 COVID-19 vaccine. Clones were read by immunoSEQ multiplex PCR, and TCRdb kept only the in-frame ones, dropping some. The repertoire includes about 94,000 clones, approximately 90% of them detected once, and about an eighth sits in the top ten. The sequenced sample was peripheral blood, obtained on day 0 of AZD1222 vaccination. The origin of the receptors is an adult in good health. CDR3s include the opening cysteine and the closing phenylalanine or tryptophan. Fields, in order: CDR3 length, clone size, J gene, V gene, D gene, CDR3 protein, CDR3 DNA. A D gene is named only where the DNA matches it firmly. Clone size is shown for a subset of rows, as once, few, many or a class of expanded clone.

>14|-|TRBJ2-1|TRBV5-4|-
CASSLEQGSNEQFF
TGTGCCAGCAGCTTGGAGCAGGGGTCCAATGAGCAGTTCTTC
>15|-|TRBJ2-7|TRBV7-8|TRBD1
CASSFRTGTFREQYF
TGTGCCAGCAGCTTCCGGACAGGGACCTTCCGCGAGCAGTACTTC
>15|-|TRBJ2-3|TRBV6-1|TRBD2
CASSEAGGWSDTQYF
TGTGCCAGCAGTGAGGCGGGGGGTTGGTCAGATACGCAGTATTTT
>14|-|TRBJ2-7|TRBV14|-
CASSNTGNPYEQYF
TGTGCCAGCAGCAACACAGGGAACCCCTACGAGCAGTACTTC
>15|-|TRBJ1-5|TRBV6-5|TRBD1
CASKVTGVNNQPQHF
TGTGCCAGCAAGGTGACAGGGGTGAACAATCAGCCCCAGCATTTT
>15|-|TRBJ2-1|TRBV4-1|-
CASSQVPALGYEQFF
TGCGCCAGCAGCCAAGTTCCCGCCCTGGGGTATGAGCAGTTCTTC
>17|-|TRBJ2-1|TRBV4-2|-
CASSQEGREPPSGEQFF
TGTGCCAGCAGCCAAGAGGGTAGGGAGCCCCCCTCGGGTGAGCAGTTCTTC
>13|once|TRBJ1-3|TRBV30|-
CASSVGGGNTIYF
TGTGCCTCCTCCGTAGGGGGTGGAAACACCATATATTTT
>12|few|TRBJ2-2|TRBV25-1|-
CASNGNTGELFF
TGTGCCAGCAATGGGAACACCGGGGAGCTGTTTTTT
>14|-|TRBJ2-7|TRBV7-9|-
CASSLGWDIREQYF
TGTGCCAGCAGCTTAGGGTGGGACATCCGCGAGCAGTACTTC
>13|-|TRBJ2-7|TRBV6-5|-
CASSYRGSDEQYF
TGTGCCAGCAGTTATCGGGGTTCGGACGAGCAGTACTTC
>13|-|TRBJ1-5|TRBV5-5|-
CASSPMDHQPQHF
TGTGCCAGCAGCCCGATGGACCACCAGCCCCAGCATTTT
>15|-|TRBJ2-3|TRBV5-1|TRBD1
CASSSNRGNTDTQYF
TGCGCCAGCAGCAGTAACAGGGGGAACACAGATACGCAGTATTTT
>15|once|TRBJ1-5|TRBV18|-
CASSPRLTDNQPQHF
TGTGCCAGCTCACCCAGGTTGACAGACAATCAGCCCCAGCATTTT
>14|-|TRBJ2-5|TRBV24-1|-
CATSEGGLGETQYF
TGTGCCACCAGTGAAGGGGGGCTTGGGGAGACCCAGTACTTC
>15|-|TRBJ1-4|TRBV12-5|-
CASGLVSGFNEKLFF
TGTGCTAGTGGTTTGGTATCAGGCTTTAATGAAAAACTGTTTTTT
>13|-|TRBJ2-7|TRBV6-4|TRBD1
CASSGTGFHEQYF
TGTGCCAGCAGTGGGACAGGTTTCCACGAGCAGTACTTC
>14|-|TRBJ2-7|TRBV18|-
CASSPLGRAYEQYF
TGTGCCAGCTCACCCCTCGGACGGGCCTACGAGCAGTACTTC
>13|-|TRBJ2-5|TRBV28|-
CASSLNRVKTQYF
TGTGCCAGCAGTTTAAATAGGGTAAAGACCCAGTACTTC
>14|-|TRBJ1-1|TRBV2|-
CASSGETVQTEAFF
TGTGCCAGCAGTGGAGAGACAGTGCAGACTGAAGCTTTCTTT
>12|-|TRBJ1-6|TRBV3-1/TRBV3-2|-
CASSQGASPLHF
TGTGCCAGCAGCCAAGGGGCTTCACCCCTCCACTTT
>16|-|TRBJ1-1|TRBV19|TRBD1
CASSVQGIGRNTEAFF
TGTGCCAGTAGTGTACAGGGGATTGGGCGGAACACTGAAGCTTTCTTT
>14|-|TRBJ1-4|TRBV2|TRBD1
CASSEQGANEKLFF
TGTGCCAGCAGTGAGCAGGGGGCAAATGAAAAACTGTTTTTT
>14|-|TRBJ1-2|TRBV28|-
CASSHSGSRNGYTF
TGTGCCAGCAGCCACTCAGGTTCTAGGAATGGCTACACCTTC
>12|-|TRBJ2-7|TRBV5-5|-
CASSLPYSEQYF
TGTGCCAGCAGCCTGCCCTATTCAGAGCAGTACTTC
>16|-|TRBJ1-1|TRBV7-9|-
CASSLSARLENTEAFF
TGTGCCAGCAGCTTAAGCGCGAGACTCGAGAACACTGAAGCTTTCTTT
>13|-|TRBJ1-1|TRBV6-2/TRBV6-3|TRBD1
CASSRQGHTEAFF
TGTGCCAGCAGTCGACAGGGGCACACTGAAGCTTTCTTT
>14|-|TRBJ1-2|TRBV6-1|-
CASSDSVFVYGYTF
TGTGCCAGCAGTGATTCGGTCTTCGTCTATGGCTACACCTTC
>12|-|TRBJ1-1|TRBV5-1|-
CASSLLDTEAFF
TGCGCCAGCAGCCTCCTGGACACTGAAGCTTTCTTT
>15|-|TRBJ1-2|TRBV3-1/TRBV3-2|TRBD1
CASSPTGGRGVGYTF
TGTGCCAGCAGCCCGACAGGGGGCAGGGGAGTTGGCTACACCTTC
>15|few|TRBJ1-6|TRBV12-5|TRBD1
CASGLGGQVNSPLHF
TGTGCTAGTGGTTTGGGGGGACAGGTCAATTCACCCCTCCACTTT
>15|-|TRBJ1-2|TRBV5-8|-
CASSLGILANYGYTF
TGTGCCAGCAGCTTAGGGATCCTAGCTAACTATGGCTACACCTTC
>15|few|TRBJ1-5|TRBV19|-
CASSPADSSGQPQHF
TGTGCCAGTAGTCCGGCCGACAGTTCCGGGCAGCCCCAGCATTTT
>16|once|TRBJ2-7|TRBV5-1|TRBD1
CASSLEGTAVPYEQYF
TGCGCCAGCAGCTTGGAAGGGACAGCAGTTCCCTACGAGCAGTACTTC
>14|-|TRBJ2-7|TRBV11-2|-
CASSPITGLYEQYF
TGTGCCAGCAGCCCGATTACAGGGTTGTACGAGCAGTACTTC
>14|-|TRBJ1-1|TRBV18|-
CASSPPTGVAEAFF
TGTGCCAGCTCACCACCCACGGGGGTGGCTGAAGCTTTCTTT
>16|-|TRBJ1-5|TRBV18|-
CASSNPGASGNQPQHF
TGTGCCAGCTCAAACCCGGGCGCTTCGGGCAATCAGCCCCAGCATTTT
>14|-|TRBJ1-2|TRBV7-3|-
CASSPGTDIYGYTF
TGTGCCAGCAGCCCTGGGACGGATATCTATGGCTACACCTTC
>18|-|TRBJ2-1|TRBV3-1/TRBV3-2|TRBD2
CASSHFASGRSSYNEQFF
TGTGCCAGCAGCCATTTCGCTAGCGGGAGGAGCTCCTACAATGAGCAGTTCTTC
>12|-|TRBJ2-3|TRBV12-3/TRBV12-4|-
CASSEGSYTQYF
TGTGCCAGCAGTGAGGGCAGTTATACGCAGTATTTT
>15|-|TRBJ1-1|TRBV5-4|-
CASSFSQGVGTEAFF
TGTGCCAGCAGCTTCTCCCAGGGAGTAGGAACTGAAGCTTTCTTT
>16|-|TRBJ2-1|TRBV5-8|TRBD2
CASSLAQSGGTNEQFF
TGTGCCAGCAGCTTGGCCCAAAGCGGGGGGACAAATGAGCAGTTCTTC
>16|-|TRBJ1-3|TRBV7-2|-
CASSQLGLGSGNTIYF
TGTGCCAGCAGCCAACTGGGATTGGGCTCTGGAAACACCATATATTTT
>14|-|TRBJ1-5|TRBV7-2|TRBD1
CASSLRTGDQPQHF
TGTGCCAGCAGCTTAAGGACAGGGGATCAGCCCCAGCATTTT
>14|-|TRBJ1-2|TRBV5-6|TRBD1
CASTPGQAGYGYTF
TGTGCCAGCACCCCCGGACAGGCTGGCTATGGCTACACCTTC
>19|-|TRBJ2-1|TRBV4-2|-
CASSQDHPFVRASPAEQFF
TGTGCCAGCAGCCAAGATCACCCCTTCGTGCGCGCCAGTCCCGCTGAGCAGTTCTTC
>13|once|TRBJ1-3|TRBV6-6|-
CASSTGSGNTIYF
TGTGCCAGCAGCACAGGGTCAGGAAACACCATATATTTT
>15|-|TRBJ2-5|TRBV11-3|TRBD2
CASSQGLALGETQYF
TGTGCCAGCAGCCAGGGACTAGCGCTAGGGGAGACCCAGTACTTC
>16|-|TRBJ1-1|TRBV20-1|-
CSASTAGEKWSVEAFF
TGCAGTGCTAGTACGGCGGGAGAAAAGTGGTCAGTTGAAGCTTTCTTT
>13|-|TRBJ2-5|TRBV2|-
CASSAQPRETQYF
TGTGCCAGCAGTGCGCAGCCCCGGGAGACCCAGTACTTC
>13|-|TRBJ2-7|TRBV6-5|-
CASLGVGWVEQYF
TGTGCCAGCCTAGGGGTTGGGTGGGTGGAGCAGTACTTC
>16|-|TRBJ2-1|TRBV6-1|TRBD1
CASSETDRGRVNEQFF
TGTGCCAGCAGTGAGACGGACAGGGGACGGGTCAATGAGCAGTTCTTC
>12|-|TRBJ1-2|TRBV3-1/TRBV3-2|-
CASSLLVGGYTF
TGTGCCAGCAGCCTCTTGGTCGGCGGCTACACCTTC
>13|-|TRBJ1-5|TRBV12-3/TRBV12-4|-
CASSLNENQPQHF
TGTGCCAGCAGTTTAAATGAAAATCAGCCCCAGCATTTT
>14|-|TRBJ1-3|TRBV19|-
CASSIRDSGNTIYF
TGTGCCAGTAGTATACGGGACTCTGGAAACACCATATATTTT
>15|-|TRBJ2-1|TRBV30|TRBD1
CAWSGGQGHRNEQFF
TGTGCCTGGAGTGGGGGACAGGGTCATAGAAATGAGCAGTTCTTC
>13|-|TRBJ2-5|TRBV30|TRBD2
CAWSGLAGETQYF
TGTGCCTGGAGTGGACTAGCGGGTGAGACCCAGTACTTC
>13|-|TRBJ2-7|TRBV9|TRBD1
CASSRQGPYEQYF
TGTGCCAGCAGCAGACAGGGACCCTACGAGCAGTACTTC
>15|-|TRBJ2-2|TRBV5-8|-
CASSLGGIVSGELFF
TGTGCCAGCAGCTTGGGCGGTATAGTGTCCGGGGAGCTGTTTTTT
>13|few|TRBJ1-3|TRBV9|-
CASSVEHGNTIYF
TGTGCCAGCAGCGTAGAGCACGGCAACACCATATATTTT